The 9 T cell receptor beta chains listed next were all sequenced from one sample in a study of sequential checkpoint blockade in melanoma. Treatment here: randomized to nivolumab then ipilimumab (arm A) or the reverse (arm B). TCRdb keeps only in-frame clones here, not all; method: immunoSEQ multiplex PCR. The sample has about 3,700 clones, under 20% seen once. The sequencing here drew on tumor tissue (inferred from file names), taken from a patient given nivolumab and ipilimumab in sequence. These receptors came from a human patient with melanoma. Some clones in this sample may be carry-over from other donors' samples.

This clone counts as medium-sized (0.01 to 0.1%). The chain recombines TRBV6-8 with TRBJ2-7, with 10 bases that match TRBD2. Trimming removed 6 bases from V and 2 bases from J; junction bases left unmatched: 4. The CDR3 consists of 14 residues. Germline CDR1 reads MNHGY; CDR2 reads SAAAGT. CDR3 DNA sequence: TGTGCCAGCAGATATAGCGGGGGGCCCTACGAGCAGTACTTC. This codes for CASRYSGGPYEQYF.

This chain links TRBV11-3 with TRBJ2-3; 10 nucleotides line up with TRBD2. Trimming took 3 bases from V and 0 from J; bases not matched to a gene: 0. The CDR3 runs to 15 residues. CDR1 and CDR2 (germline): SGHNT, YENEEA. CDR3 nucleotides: TGTGCCAGCAGCTTGACTAGCGGGAGCACAGATACGCAGTATTTT. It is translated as CASSLTSGSTDTQYF.

The CDR3 DNA reads as TGTGCCAGTAGTATTAGGGCTAGTTGGGGATCGAATGAGCAGTTCTTC. This gives the protein CASSIRASWGSNEQFF. The J gene is TRBJ2-1, the V gene TRBV19; D is ambiguous. The CDR3 has 16 amino acids. With 3 bases removed from V and 7 bases from J, the gap between germline ends came to 19 bases. From germline, CDR1 is LNHDA and CDR2 SQIVND (reference sequence).

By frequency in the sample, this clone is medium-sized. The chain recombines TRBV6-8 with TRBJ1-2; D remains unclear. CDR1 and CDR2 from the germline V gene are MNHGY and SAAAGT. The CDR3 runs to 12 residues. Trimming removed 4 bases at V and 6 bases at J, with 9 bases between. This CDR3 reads CASSLKEDGYTF. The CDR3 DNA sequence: TGTGCCAGCAGTTTAAAAGAGGATGGCTACACCTTC.

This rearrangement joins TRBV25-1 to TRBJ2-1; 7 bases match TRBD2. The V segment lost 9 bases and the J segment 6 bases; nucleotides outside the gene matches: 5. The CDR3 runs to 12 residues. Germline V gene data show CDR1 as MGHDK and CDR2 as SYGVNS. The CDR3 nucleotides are TGTGCCAGTGGACTAGACCCCAATGAGCAGTTCTTC. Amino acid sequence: CASGLDPNEQFF.

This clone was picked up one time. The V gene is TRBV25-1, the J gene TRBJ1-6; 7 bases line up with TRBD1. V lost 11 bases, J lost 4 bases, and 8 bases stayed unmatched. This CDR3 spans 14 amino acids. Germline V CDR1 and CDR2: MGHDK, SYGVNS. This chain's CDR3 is CAASPDRYNSPLHF. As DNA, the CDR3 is TGTGCCGCCTCGCCGGACAGGTATAATTCACCCCTCCACTTT.

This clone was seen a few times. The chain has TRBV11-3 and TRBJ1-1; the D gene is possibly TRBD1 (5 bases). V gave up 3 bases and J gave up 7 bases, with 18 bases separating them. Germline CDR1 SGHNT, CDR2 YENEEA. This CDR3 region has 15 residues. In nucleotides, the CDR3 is TGTGCCAGCAGCTTGTCGGGTTTCGGGGGGTTTGAAGCTTTCTTT. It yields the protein CASSLSGFGGFEAFF.

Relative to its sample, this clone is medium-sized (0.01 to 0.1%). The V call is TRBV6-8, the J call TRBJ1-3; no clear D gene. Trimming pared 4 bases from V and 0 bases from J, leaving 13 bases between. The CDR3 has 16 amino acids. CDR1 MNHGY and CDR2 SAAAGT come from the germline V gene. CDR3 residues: CASSLDASGSGNTIYF. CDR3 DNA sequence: TGTGCCAGCAGTTTAGATGCCAGTGGCTCTGGAAACACCATATATTTT.

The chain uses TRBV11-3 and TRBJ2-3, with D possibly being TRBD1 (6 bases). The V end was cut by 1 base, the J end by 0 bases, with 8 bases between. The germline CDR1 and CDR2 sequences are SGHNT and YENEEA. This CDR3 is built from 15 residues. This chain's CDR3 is CASSLGTASTDTQYF. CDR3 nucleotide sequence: TGTGCCAGCAGCTTAGGGACAGCAAGCACAGATACGCAGTATTTT.